The 24 T cell receptor beta chains reported below all come from one sample, sequenced in a study of Ad26.COV2.S vaccination and SARS-CoV-2 variants. Sample treatment: about 20 received Ad26.COV2.S at low or high dose, single or two shots; about five received placebo; per-sample allocation not given. Sampling occurred on day 63 after the first vaccine or placebo injection. The assay was immunoSEQ multiplex PCR, and TCRdb's table has in-frame clones only and misses some. The profile covers 400,000 to 450,000 clones, with less than 95% appearing a single time and less than 4.5% taken by the ten largest. The specimen comprised peripheral blood, sampled in a trial of Ad26.COV2.S vaccine versus placebo. These receptors were taken from a person aged 18 to 59 who received the Ad26.COV2.S COVID-19 vaccine or a placebo.

This clone turned up a few times. The chain has TRBV5-1 and TRBJ2-2; TRBD2 matches 13 bases. The V gene's germline CDR1 is SGHRS and CDR2 YFSETQ. The J segment lost 5 bases and the V segment lost 4 bases, leaving 2 bases of the junction unmatched. The CDR3 spans 15 residues. The CDR3 spells CASSPGLAGTGELFF. In DNA, the CDR3 is TGCGCCAGCAGCCCGGGACTAGCGGGAACCGGGGAGCTGTTTTTT.

This sequence joins TRBV7-2 and TRBJ1-2; possible D gene TRBD1, 6 bases. The germline CDR1 and CDR2 sequences are SGHTA and FQGNSA. This CDR3 has 14 residues. V was pared by 0 bases and J by 2 bases, with 7 bases between. DNA for the CDR3: TGTGCCAGCAGCTTAGCCCAGGGGAACTATGGCTACACCTTC. It codes for CASSLAQGNYGYTF.

The chain's CDR3 is CASSPPRGTSSDLAGGGQETQYF. The CDR3, as DNA: TGTGCCAGCTCACCGCCACGCGGGACCAGCAGCGACCTAGCGGGAGGAGGTCAAGAGACCCAGTACTTC. The chain couples TRBV18 to TRBJ2-5, with 11 nucleotides matching TRBD2. CDR1 and CDR2 from the germline V gene are KGHSH and LQKENI. The ends lost 3 bases at V and 2 bases at J; junction bases unmatched: 26. CDR3 size: 23 residues.

V is TRBV29-1 and J is TRBJ2-1, with 8 nucleotides matching TRBD2. There are 16 residues in the CDR3. CDR1 is SQVTM and CDR2 is ANQGSEA in the germline V gene. V dropped 1 base and J dropped 4; count of bases not matched to a gene: 9. This CDR3 is CSVEGAETSEYNEQFF. The CDR3 DNA reads TGCAGCGTTGAAGGGGCGGAGACTAGCGAATACAATGAGCAGTTCTTC.

Points on this clone: At one end, the junction sequence differs from germline, possibly due to a read error. This chain connects TRBV7-2 to TRBJ2-5, with TRBD2 matching 7 bases. Germline lookup yields CDR1 SGHTA and CDR2 FQGNSA. The CDR3 is 14 residues long. In DNA form, the CDR3 reads TGTGCCAGCAGCTTACAGCGGGGCCAAGGGACCCAGTACTTC. This encodes CASSLQRGQGTQYF.

The chain combines TRBV7-9 with TRBJ2-1, with TRBD2 identical over 9 bases. CDR1 is SEHNR and CDR2 is FQNEAQ in the germline V gene (reference sequence). V gave up 1 base and J gave up 7 bases; unmatched junction bases: 5. The CDR3 is made up of 15 amino acids. CDR3 sequence reads: CASSLGSLAGNEQFF. Written as DNA, the CDR3 is TGTGCCAGCAGCTTAGGTTCCCTAGCGGGGAATGAGCAGTTCTTC.

The V call is TRBV6-5, the J call TRBJ2-3; D call uncertain. CDR3 length: 12 residues. Germline V CDR1 and CDR2: MNHEY, SVGAGI. Trimming took 7 bases from V and 2 from J, leaving 7 bases between them. For the CDR3, the DNA is TGTGCCAGCACTTGGTCCACAGATACGCAGTATTTT. Protein sequence: CASTWSTDTQYF.

The CDR3 region has the DNA TGCGCCAGCAGCCAAGGCCCCGCAGGGAGAGGCACAGATACGCAGTATTTT. It encodes CASSQGPAGRGTDTQYF. The V call is TRBV4-3, the J call TRBJ2-3; D tentatively reads TRBD1 or TRBD2 (5 bases each). CDR3 length equals 17 residues. Trimming shortened V by 1 base and J by 1 base, and 15 bases separated the two germline ends. In germline, CDR1 is LGHNA, CDR2 YSLEER.

This clone was seen only once. V and J are TRBV7-7 and TRBJ2-5, with 10 bases that match TRBD1. With V trimmed by 5 bases and J by 5 bases, 8 bases remained unmatched. This CDR3 contains 15 residues. Germline V lookup: CDR1 SSHAT, CDR2 FNYEAQ (reference sequence). CDR3 sequence (DNA): TGTGCCAGCAGCGGAGGGACAGGGGCTAGGGAGACCCAGTACTTC. Amino acid sequence: CASSGGTGARETQYF.

This clone showed up just once. The chain couples TRBV4-1 to TRBJ2-3, with 12 bases identical to TRBD2. After removal of 6 bases from V and 6 bases from J, the junction contained 10 bases not matched to a gene. The CDR3 runs 16 residues. Germline CDR1 and CDR2: MGHRA and YSYEKL. The CDR3 DNA reads as TGCGCCAGCAGACACATGACTAGCGGGAGAGGGGATACGCAGTATTTT. As protein: CASRHMTSGRGDTQYF.

This clone showed up just a few times. The chain employs TRBV2 and TRBJ1-1; weak D call: TRBD1 (6 bases). Germline V CDR1 and CDR2: SNHLY, FYNNEI. V lost 5 bases, J lost 1 base, and 14 bases lay in between. This CDR3 is 15 amino acids long. CDR3 nucleotide sequence: TGTGCCAGCAGTCTACAGGGTGGGAAGAACACTGAAGCTTTCTTT. Residues: CASSLQGGKNTEAFF.

This chain joins TRBV13 and TRBJ2-7; tentatively, D is TRBD1 (6 bases). V lost 6 bases and J lost 3, with 24 bases in between. This CDR3 is 17 amino acids long. Germline V gene sequence: CDR1 PRHDT, CDR2 FYEKMQ (reference sequence). The CDR3 here is CASSSTLGTRQDYEQYF. The CDR3 DNA sequence: TGTGCCAGCAGTTCAACATTGGGGACACGGCAAGACTACGAGCAGTACTTC.

The V gene is TRBV28, the J gene TRBJ2-2; D gene ambiguous. V was pared by 10 bases and J by 3 bases, with 6 bases between. This CDR3 is 11 amino acids long. Germline V lookup: CDR1 MDHEN, CDR2 SYDVKM. In DNA form, the CDR3 reads TGTGCCATCCGGGACACCGGGGAGCTGTTTTTT. As protein: CAIRDTGELFF.

About this clone itself: The sample has other DNA sequences that encode this CDR3 too. The chain combines TRBV12-3 or TRBV12-4 with TRBJ2-7, with 9 bases aligning to TRBD1. The CDR3 runs to 13 residues. V dropped 6 bases and J dropped 4; count of bases not matched to a gene: 4. The CDR3 here is CASSPGQGYEQYF. Here the CDR3 DNA reads TGTGCCAGCAGCCCCGGACAGGGGTACGAGCAGTACTTC.

The chain has TRBV5-1 and TRBJ2-7, with 8 bases lining up with TRBD2. Germline lookup yields CDR1 SGHRS and CDR2 YFSETQ. CDR3 size: 16 residues. Germline trimming cut 4 bases from V and 1 base from J; bases unmatched to any gene: 10. CDR3 loop: CASSRTGREVSYEQYF. The CDR3 bases are TGCGCCAGCAGCCGGACGGGGCGGGAGGTTTCCTACGAGCAGTACTTC.

The V and J genes are TRBV24-1 and TRBJ2-5; D is uncertain. V lost 8 bases and J 4 bases, leaving 13 bases between the germline ends. The CDR3 extends over 13 amino acids. The V gene's germline CDR1 is KGHDR and CDR2 SFDVKD. The DNA of the CDR3 is TGTGCCACCAAAGGCCCATCGGCAGAGACCCAGTACTTC. It yields the protein CATKGPSAETQYF.

This chain connects TRBV7-9 to TRBJ1-4; unclear D gene. The germline V and J ends were trimmed by 3 bases and 2 bases, with 13 bases remaining between them. CDR3 length: 16 amino acids. CDR1 is SEHNR, CDR2 FQNEAQ, per germline (reference sequence). The CDR3 protein is CASSFIGRETNEKLFF. The CDR3 bases are TGTGCCAGCAGCTTTATAGGGAGAGAGACTAATGAAAAACTGTTTTTT.

V and J are TRBV24-1 and TRBJ2-5; maybe TRBD1 (6 bases). Trimming shortened V by 5 bases and J by 5 bases, and 17 bases separated the two germline ends. Germline CDR1 is KGHDR and CDR2 is SFDVKD. The CDR3 has 15 amino acids. In nucleotides, the CDR3 is TGTGCCACCAGTGGGACAACAGGGTCGAGGGAGACCCAGTACTTC. As protein: CATSGTTGSRETQYF.

This clone was seen once. The chain combines TRBV7-8 with TRBJ2-7, with D maybe TRBD2 (6 bases). The CDR3 runs 14 residues. Trimming left V 1 base short and J 5 bases short, with 12 bases between. From germline, CDR1 is SGHVS and CDR2 FQNEAQ. This CDR3 is CASSLGLASHEQYF. In nucleotides, the CDR3 is TGTGCCAGCAGCTTAGGGCTAGCGAGCCACGAGCAGTACTTC.

The chain joins TRBV19 to TRBJ1-3; D not resolved. Germline-derived CDR1 and CDR2 are LNHDA and SQIVND (reference sequence). V lost 6 bases, J lost 2 bases, and 11 bases lay in between. The CDR3 totals 14 residues. The CDR3 loop reads CASSMPPPGNTIYF. The CDR3 DNA sequence: TGTGCCAGTAGCATGCCTCCCCCTGGAAACACCATATATTTT.

The rearrangement links TRBV30 to TRBJ1-1, with D possibly TRBD1 on 5 matching bases. V lost 0 bases to trimming and J lost 5 bases, with 13 bases between them. The CDR3 is 14 residues long. CDR1 is GTSNPN, CDR2 SVGIG, per germline (reference sequence). CDR3 DNA: TGTGCCTGGAGTGTGACGGGGGAGAAGACTGAAGCTTTCTTT. It encodes CAWSVTGEKTEAFF.

The rearrangement joins TRBV10-3 to TRBJ2-3; the D is unclear. Germline V gene lookup returns CDR1 ENHRY and CDR2 SYGVKD. Trimming pared 1 base from V and 4 bases from J, leaving 6 bases between. This CDR3 is 13 amino acids long. The CDR3 DNA sequence: TGTGCCATCAGTGAGTTACGGGCAGATACGCAGTATTTT. Its protein is CAISELRADTQYF.

The chain joins TRBV19 to TRBJ1-5; the D gene is possibly TRBD1 (6 bases). In germline, CDR1 is LNHDA, CDR2 SQIVND (reference sequence). This CDR3 region has 18 residues. The V end was cut by 7 bases, the J end by 2 bases, with 24 bases between. The CDR3 sequence is CASISETRTVGGNQPQHF. The CDR3 DNA reads as TGTGCCAGTATTTCGGAAACTCGGACAGTCGGCGGCAATCAGCCCCAGCATTTT.

This sequence joins TRBV7-5 and TRBJ2-1; TRBD2, the table's D call, was not compared with the DNA. TRBV7-5 represents a pseudogene. The CDR3 is made up of 13 amino acids. CDR3 sequence (DNA): TGTGCCAGGCGGACTAGCGGGAGGAATGAGCAGTTCTTC. It is translated as CARRTSGRNEQFF.